This T cell receptor beta chain derives from a study of blood T cell repertoires in COVID-19. Background on the study: Sites across the United States, Italy and Spain contributed samples from acute and convalescent COVID-19.

Germline CDR1 is LNHDA and CDR2 is SQIVND (reference sequence). With V trimmed by 7 bases and J by 4 bases, 7 bases remained unmatched. The CDR3 has 15 residues. TCRdb's copy holds only in-frame clones and misses some; the assay was immunoSEQ multiplex PCR. The table records tens of thousands of clones, around 92% of them present only once. This receptor was obtained from a middle-aged man with COVID-19, enrolled during active disease. The sample was peripheral blood. The chain has TRBV19 and TRBJ2-2; 9 positions agree with TRBD1. CDR3 sequence: CASTGTGLSTGELFF. CDR3 DNA sequence: TGTGCCAGTACCGGGACAGGGTTGTCCACCGGGGAGCTGTTTTTT.